A selection of T cell receptor beta chains follows, all from one sample in a study of molecular identifiers for immune sequencing clone quantification. A single record per CDR3 protein comes from TCRdb applying MiXCR to the PCR reads. The sample consists of about 510,000 distinct CDR3 sequences, around 25% of them appearing once. Specimen: naive CD8+ T cells from blood, with Jurkat cell RNA spiked in. These receptors came from a human donor in good health. Some libraries in this study had Jurkat cell RNA spiked in. Each CDR3 is given with its conserved first and last residue. The order of the fields is D gene, V gene, CDR3 protein. D genes are given only for firm matches.

>.|TRBV24-1
CATRLHRYEQYF
>.|TRBV6-1
CASSEPWQGTDEQFF
>.|TRBV3-1
CASSQDITAYEQYF
>TRBD2|TRBV2
CASTERGAKETQYF
>.|TRBV6-2/TRBV6-3
CASGINSPLHF
>.|TRBV7-2
CASSWGRKNTEAFF
>TRBD1|TRBV13
CASSQGQGYITDTQYF
>.|TRBV6-2/TRBV6-3
CASSTTGLQPQHF
>TRBD2|TRBV20-1
CSATTSGEETQYF
>TRBD1|TRBV19
CASSIYFPGQGAQETQYF
>.|TRBV11-2
CASSFDRMNTEAFF
>.|TRBV6-2/TRBV6-3
CAGSYSGELVYF
>.|TRBV11-2
CASSPDRNEAFF
>TRBD1|TRBV27
CASSTGQGAVQYF
>.|TRBV29-1
CSVEGGGRGATDTQYF
>TRBD1|TRBV27
CASSFLLGTEPTDTQYF
>TRBD1|TRBV23-1
CASRRRQGVFLKANTGELFF
>TRBD1|TRBV4-1
CASSLRTGEGQPQHF
>.|TRBV18
CASSPATSTDTQYF
>TRBD1|TRBV11-2
CASSLEGTGGADTQYF
>TRBD1|TRBV25-1
CASSEGQTLASPLHF
>.|TRBV5-1
CASSLEDHGNEQYF
>TRBD2|TRBV20-1
CSAERRTSGYSYEQYF
>.|TRBV10-2
CASSELLPGRSTEAFF
>TRBD1|TRBV7-6
CTSSLPGRDRNQGTQYF
>TRBD1|TRBV7-2
CASSEDRGPFQLANEKLFF
>.|TRBV7-2
CASSLKGDSPVYEQYF
>.|TRBV2
CACSEERRAYNEQFF
>.|TRBV29-1
CSVAGGEETQYF
>.|TRBV3-1
CASSPTGWEQYF
>TRBD1|TRBV27
CASSPTTGLNNQPQHF
>TRBD2|TRBV5-6
CASSRERESFYEQYF
>TRBD1|TRBV9
CASSEQGAGGNTIYF
>.|TRBV28
CASSLLRDSYEQYF
>TRBD1|TRBV6-5
CASSSTGSPNQPQHF
>TRBD1|TRBV28
CASSTKSQIRDRINYGYTF
>.|TRBV29-1
CSVAAGSAEQFF
>.|TRBV2
CASSGLDSNQPQHF
>.|TRBV7-9
CASSLDSGYEQYF
>.|TRBV6-2/TRBV6-3
CASSPYADTDTQYF
>.|TRBV7-2
CASSLREGNYSPLHF
>TRBD2|TRBV19
CASSSPPGLAVLYVDTQYF
>TRBD2|TRBV6-5
CASSYQTRGSEQFF
>.|TRBV13
CASSPDAGYEQYF
>TRBD1|TRBV7-2
CASNRDRGDEQYF